This T cell receptor (beta chain) stems from a study of shared clonotypes between healthy human individuals. The assay was immunoSEQ multiplex PCR, and TCRdb's table has in-frame clones only and misses some. The sample shows over 850,000 clones, 70% to 80% of them seen only once. With respect to this clone: Compared with germline, one end of the junction differs, possibly owing to a read error.

The CDR3 has 12 residues. CDR1 MNHNY and CDR2 SVGAGI come from the germline V gene (reference sequence). This receptor was obtained from a man in his late teens or twenties in good health. Some clones in this sample may be carry-over from other donors' samples. Sequenced material: memory CD4+ T cells from PBMCs. The sample's subset: CD45RA-negative fraction. The chain combines TRBV6-6 with TRBJ2-7, with a weak D call TRBD2 (6 bases). CDR3 region: CTSNPGGYEQYF. CDR3 DNA: TGTACCAGCAATCCCGGGGGCTACGAGCAGTACTTC.